There are a few counts of the clone carrying this T cell receptor (beta chain). Its target is not known. TCRdb independently ran MiXCR on the RT-PCR reads; one entry per CDR3 protein. Of 500,000 to 600,000 distinct CDR3 sequences listed, approximately 10% were seen once; the top ten hold roughly 10%. These data come from a study of response to subunit inactivated influenza vaccine. General study findings and limits: The study's authors posited that every seasonal influenza vaccination enlists few new T cells.

The source is a man aged 50-59 years who received an inactivated influenza vaccine. Sequencing was performed on PBMCs from blood, taken on the day of vaccination.

CDR3 in DNA: TGTGCCAGCAGTTCCCTAGCGGGGAGGTTCAATGAGCAGTTCTTC. This codes for CASSSLAGRFNEQFF. This chain links TRBV28 with TRBJ2-1, with 9 positions matching TRBD2. Germline trimming cut 4 bases from V and 6 bases from J; bases unmatched to any gene: 7. This CDR3 has 15 amino acids. The germline V gene encodes CDR1 MDHEN and CDR2 SYDVKM.